The 31 T cell receptor beta chains below were found in one sample sequenced in a study of T cells in Graves' hyperthyroidism and ophthalmopathy. Researchers took RNA transcripts and amplified the TCR beta CDR3 regions from them. A set of HTBI primers served as the primers for a first-round RT-PCR of the TCR CDR3. In TCRdb, the multiplex PCR reads were re-called with MiXCR into one record per CDR3 protein. The sample yields some 560,000 distinct CDR3 sequences, around 15% seen once. Sequencing was performed on blood. These receptors originate from a woman aged 40 to 50 with Graves' hyperthyroidism.

This clonotype was picked up many times. The rearrangement joins TRBV28 to TRBJ2-3; 10 bases agree with TRBD2. Germline V gene data show CDR1 as MDHEN and CDR2 as SYDVKM. CDR3 length equals 15 residues. Germline trimming cut 6 bases from V and 2 bases from J; bases unmatched to any gene: 5. CDR3 coding DNA: TGTGCCAGCAGACCGCTAGCGGGAGCCACAGATACGCAGTATTTT. Its protein is CASRPLAGATDTQYF.

V gene TRBV9 combines with J gene TRBJ2-3, with TRBD2 matching over 13 bases. The trim removed 3 bases at V and 2 bases at J, leaving 3 bases unmatched. This CDR3 contains 16 residues. CDR1 SGDLS and CDR2 YYNGEE come from the germline V gene. The DNA of the CDR3 is TGTGCCAGCAGCGCGGGACTAGCGGGATACACAGATACGCAGTATTTT. Translating gives CASSAGLAGYTDTQYF. Variable domain in full (rest from reference TRBV9 and TRBJ2-3): DSGVTQTPKHLITATGQRVTLRCSPRSGDLSVYWYQQSLDQGLQFLIQYYNGEERAKGNILERFSAQQFPDLHSELNLSSLELGDSALYFCASSAGLAGYTDTQYFGPGTRLTVL.

V is TRBV28 and J is TRBJ2-2; 7 nucleotides line up with TRBD2. The V gene's germline CDR1 is MDHEN and CDR2 SYDVKM. V lost 3 bases, J lost 5 bases, and 15 bases stayed unmatched. This CDR3 is built from 18 residues. CDR3 region: CASSLGVLREGRTGELFF. In DNA, the CDR3 is TGTGCCAGCAGTTTGGGGGTCTTGAGGGAGGGCCGAACCGGGGAGCTGTTTTTT.

About this clonotype itself: With a much larger clone just one base away, this may be a read error. J is TRBJ2-7 and V is TRBV24-1; TRBD2 matches 11 bases. The germline gives CDR1 KGHDR, CDR2 SFDVKD. CDR3 length equals 14 residues. V dropped 6 bases and J dropped 7; count of bases not matched to a gene: 7. CDR3: CATSLSGRAPEQYF. The CDR3 bases are TGTGCCACCAGTCTTAGCGGGAGGGCCCCTGAGCAGTACTTC.

Many counts were recorded for this clonotype. The V call is TRBV20-1, the J call TRBJ2-5; TRBD2 agrees at 14 bases. The CDR3 extends over 16 amino acids. CDR1 and CDR2 from the germline V gene are DFQATT and SNEGSKA (reference sequence). Trimming at V came to 3 bases and at J to 5 bases, leaving 8 bases not matched to a gene. The CDR3 loop is CSARGLAGVVSETQYF. The DNA of the CDR3 is TGCAGTGCTAGGGGACTAGCGGGAGTAGTGAGCGAGACCCAGTACTTC.

This clonotype has more than one count but fewer than ten. The genes are TRBV15 and TRBJ2-7; TRBD2 aligns across 12 bases. The CDR3 contains 15 residues. The V and J ends lost 4 bases and 5 bases, in that order; junction bases with no gene match: 6. CDR1 and CDR2 (germline): LNHNV, YYDKDF (reference sequence). In DNA form, the CDR3 reads TGTGCCACCAGCACTCCGGGACTAGCGGGTAACGAGCAGTACTTC. It is translated as CATSTPGLAGNEQYF. Drawing the rest from reference TRBV15 and TRBJ2-7, the complete variable domain is DAMVIQNPRYQVTQFGKPVTLSCSQTLNHNVMYWYQQKSSQAPKLLFHYYDKDFNNEADTPDNFQSRRPNTSFCFLDIRSPGLGDTAMYLCATSTPGLAGNEQYFGPGTRLTVT.

This clonotype was seen many times. CDR3 sequence (DNA): TGTGCCAGCAGCCCTACCCCCGGGACAGGGATCTACGAGCAGTACTTC. This translates into CASSPTPGTGIYEQYF. This chain links TRBV7-3 with TRBJ2-7; 9 bases fit TRBD1. After removal of 5 bases from V and 3 bases from J, the junction contained 11 bases not matched to a gene. Germline lookup yields CDR1 SGHTA and CDR2 FQGTGA. The length of the CDR3 is 16 residues.

This clonotype occurred a few times. The genes are TRBV4-1 and TRBJ2-7; 9 positions agree with TRBD1. The CDR3 loop spans 16 amino acids. Losses at the gene ends were 5 bases for V and 3 bases for J; bases not matched to a gene: 11. Looked up from germline, CDR1 is MGHRA and CDR2 is YSYEKL. This chain's CDR3 is CASSTQTGTGYYEQYF. CDR3 bases: TGCGCCAGCAGCACCCAAACCGGGACAGGGTACTACGAGCAGTACTTC.

This clonotype was seen a single time. V usage is TRBV7-9 and J usage is TRBJ2-7, with TRBD2 identical over 9 bases. CDR3 length: 17 amino acids. CDR1 and CDR2 from the germline V gene are SEHNR and FQNEAQ (reference sequence). V was clipped by 5 bases and J by 3 bases; unmatched bases: 14. This CDR3 reads CASSPPSAGGPDYEQYF. The DNA for the CDR3 is TGTGCCAGCAGCCCCCCGTCGGCGGGAGGGCCCGACTACGAGCAGTACTTC.

This clonotype was seen a handful of times. The V gene is TRBV19, the J gene TRBJ1-3; D is uncertain. Between the trimmed V and J ends, which lost 5 bases and 0 bases, there was a span of 11 bases. CDR1 is LNHDA, CDR2 SQIVND, per germline (reference sequence). The length of the CDR3 is 15 residues. CDR3 bases: TGTGCCAGTAGTTCGGACGCTAACTCTGGAAACACCATATATTTT. Translating it yields CASSSDANSGNTIYF.

In its sample, this clonotype was seen many times. This chain joins TRBV7-2 and TRBJ1-2; D might be TRBD1 (5 bases). Germline assignment: CDR1 SGHTA and CDR2 FQGNSA. V lost 5 bases, J lost 8 bases, and 21 bases lay in between. This CDR3 comprises 15 residues. The CDR3 is CASSQHGHAMVGYTF. The CDR3, as DNA: TGTGCCAGCAGCCAACACGGACACGCTATGGTCGGCTACACCTTC. The whole variable domain, filled in from reference TRBV7-2 and TRBJ1-2, reads GAGVSQSPSNKVTEKGKDVELRCDPISGHTALYWYRQSLGQGLEFLIYFQGNSAPDKSGLPSDRFSAERTGGSVSTLTIQRTQQEDSAVYLCASSQHGHAMVGYTFGSGTRLTVV.

This clonotype was seen many times. This chain connects TRBV12-5 to TRBJ1-1; D may be TRBD1 (6 bases). V was pared by 2 bases and J by 4 bases, with 11 bases between. The germline gives CDR1 LGHNT, CDR2 FRNRAP. CDR3 length: 14 amino acids. The DNA for the CDR3 is TGTGCTAGTGGTTTGCCCGGACAGCGCACTGAAGCTTTCTTT. It specifies CASGLPGQRTEAFF.

This clonotype was seen a few times. The V and J genes are TRBV6-1 and TRBJ2-7; D unresolved. V lost 7 bases, J lost 5 bases, and 18 bases lay in between. CDR1 and CDR2 from the germline V gene are MNHNS and SASEGT. The CDR3 totals 14 residues. The CDR3 DNA reads TGTGCCAGCACCTTAGCCGGAGAAGGCGACGAGCAGTACTTC. The encoded protein is CASTLAGEGDEQYF.

In its sample, this clonotype was seen many times. The chain is built from TRBV11-3 and TRBJ2-1; possible D gene TRBD2, 6 bases. Per germline, CDR1 SGHNT and CDR2 YENEEA. The CDR3 is 14 residues long. The V end was cut by 4 bases, the J end by 7 bases, with 14 bases between. The CDR3 nucleotides are TGTGCCAGCAGCTCCCCCGGGAGTTTGAATGAGCAGTTCTTC. It yields the protein CASSSPGSLNEQFF.

This clonotype has a count of ten or more. The chain has TRBV2 and TRBJ1-1, with D unresolved. Between the trimmed V and J ends, which lost 6 bases and 0 bases, there was a span of 11 bases. This CDR3 has 14 residues. The V gene's germline CDR1 is SNHLY and CDR2 FYNNEI. The DNA of the CDR3 is TGTGCCAGCAGGCGGGAGTCGATGAACACTGAAGCTTTCTTT. Protein sequence: CASRRESMNTEAFF. The full variable domain, in which reference TRBV2 and TRBJ1-1 provide the parts outside the CDR3, is EPEVTQTPSHQVTQMGQEVILRCVPISNHLYFYWYRQILGQKVEFLVSFYNNEISEKSEIFDDQFSVERPDGSNFTLKIRSTKLEDSAMYFCASRRESMNTEAFFGQGTRLTVV.

This clonotype was seen ten or more times. CDR3 region: CASIRGAQTLTDTQYF. The CDR3 coding sequence is TGTGCCAGCATCCGCGGGGCGCAAACCCTCACAGATACGCAGTATTTT. The J gene is TRBJ2-3, the V gene TRBV2; TRBD2 is a possible D gene (6 bases). The CDR3 is 16 amino acids. Germline V gene sequence: CDR1 SNHLY, CDR2 FYNNEI. Trimming pared 7 bases from V and 2 bases from J, leaving 19 bases between.

J is TRBJ2-7 and V is TRBV28; TRBD1 matches 7 bases. From germline, CDR1 is MDHEN and CDR2 SYDVKM. The CDR3 is 11 residues long. V trimming: 10 bases; J trimming: 7 bases; junction bases outside the gene matches: 7. CDR3 sequence reads: CAIRQGREQYF. DNA of the CDR3: TGTGCCATCCGACAGGGTAGGGAGCAGTACTTC.

This clonotype was recorded a few times. This chain uses TRBV9 with TRBJ2-5; D is unresolved. V was trimmed by 4 bases and J by 5 bases, leaving 12 bases between them. This CDR3 is built from 13 residues. Germline loops: CDR1 SGDLS, CDR2 YYNGEE. The CDR3 nucleotides read TGTGCCAGCAGCTCAAGCCCATCGGAGACCCAGTACTTC. Amino acid sequence: CASSSSPSETQYF. The full variable domain, its missing parts supplied by reference TRBV9 and TRBJ2-5, is DSGVTQTPKHLITATGQRVTLRCSPRSGDLSVYWYQQSLDQGLQFLIQYYNGEERAKGNILERFSAQQFPDLHSELNLSSLELGDSALYFCASSSSPSETQYFGPGTRLLVL.

This chain uses TRBV5-1 with TRBJ2-7, with 8 bases aligning to TRBD1. In germline, CDR1 is SGHRS, CDR2 YFSETQ. J was trimmed by 1 base and V by 4 bases; bases with no gene match: 10. This CDR3 spans 16 amino acids. The CDR3 here is CASSQQQGVISYEQYF. CDR3 DNA: TGCGCCAGCAGCCAACAACAGGGGGTTATTTCCTACGAGCAGTACTTC.

This chain uses TRBV3-1 with TRBJ2-1, with TRBD2 matching 10 bases. The V and J ends lost 1 base and 8 bases, in that order; junction bases with no gene match: 8. This CDR3 region has 16 residues. From germline, CDR1 is LGHDT and CDR2 YNNKEL (reference sequence). The CDR3 DNA sequence: TGTGCCAGCAGCCAAGGTCTAGCGGGAGTACGGGATGAGCAGTTCTTC. Its translation is CASSQGLAGVRDEQFF.

This clonotype has a count of ten or more. The gene calls are TRBV6-1 and TRBJ2-7; a possible D gene is TRBD2 (7 bases). This CDR3 has 16 residues. Germline loops: CDR1 MNHNS, CDR2 SASEGT. V was trimmed by 3 bases and J by 7 bases, leaving 22 bases between them. The CDR3 DNA is TGTGCCAGCAGTGAGGGGGGGCGGGTCCCACCTTCTGAGCAGTACTTC. Its protein product is CASSEGGRVPPSEQYF.

This clonotype was found many times. V is TRBV27 and J is TRBJ2-5; no clear D. Germline V gene sequence: CDR1 MNHEY, CDR2 SMNVEV (reference sequence). The CDR3 covers 13 residues. V was cut by 6 bases and J by 1 base, with 9 bases left in between. The CDR3 DNA is TGTGCCAGCAGCAAGGACCTCCAAGAGACCCAGTACTTC. Translation: CASSKDLQETQYF.

This clonotype was seen at least ten times. This chain connects TRBV11-2 to TRBJ2-7; 9 bases fit TRBD2. The V gene end was trimmed by 0 bases and the J gene end by 6 bases; junction bases not matched to a gene: 6. The CDR3 has 15 amino acids. The germline gives CDR1 SGHAT, CDR2 FQNNGV. CDR3 amino acids: CASSLDGLAGLEQYF. CDR3 sequence (DNA): TGTGCCAGCAGCTTAGATGGGCTAGCGGGACTCGAGCAGTACTTC.

The chain is built from TRBV7-2 and TRBJ1-2, with 7 positions matching TRBD1. The CDR3 extends over 14 amino acids. CDR1 is SGHTA, CDR2 FQGNSA, per germline. V trimming: 2 bases; J trimming: 2 bases; junction bases outside the gene matches: 2. CDR3 coding DNA: TGTGCCAGCAGCTTACAGACAGGGAACTATGGCTACACCTTC. Translation: CASSLQTGNYGYTF.

The chain employs TRBV5-5 and TRBJ1-2, with 7 bases matching TRBD1. This CDR3 comprises 16 residues. Germline trimming cut 0 bases from V and 5 bases from J; bases unmatched to any gene: 10. Germline lookup yields CDR1 SGHKS and CDR2 YYEKEE (reference sequence). The CDR3 here is CASSLETGTALYGYTF. DNA of the CDR3: TGTGCCAGCAGCTTGGAAACCGGGACAGCTCTTTATGGCTACACCTTC.

This clonotype has a count of ten or more. This chain connects TRBV7-9 to TRBJ2-5; 10 nucleotides match TRBD2. Trimming took 5 bases from V and 4 from J; bases not matched to a gene: 7. The CDR3 is made up of 15 amino acids. Germline lookup yields CDR1 SEHNR and CDR2 FQNEAQ (reference sequence). The CDR3 reads CASSQRAGGRETQYF. The DNA for the CDR3 is TGTGCCAGCAGCCAGAGAGCGGGAGGGCGAGAGACCCAGTACTTC.

This chain links TRBV28 with TRBJ2-1; 11 bases match TRBD2. V trimming: 3 bases; J trimming: 14 bases; junction bases outside the gene matches: 3. Germline V gives CDR1 MDHEN, CDR2 SYDVKM. This CDR3 is 12 amino acids long. CDR3 coding DNA: TGTGCCAGCAGTTTGCTAGCGGGAGGAGAGTTCTTC. Translated, it gives CASSLLAGGEFF.

J is TRBJ1-2 and V is TRBV7-9, with unresolved D. Germline values: CDR1 SEHNR, CDR2 FQNEAQ (reference sequence). The CDR3 loop spans 14 amino acids. The germline V and J ends were trimmed by 5 bases and 4 bases, with 14 bases remaining between them. DNA of the CDR3: TGTGCCAGCAGCACCCTACAGAGACCCTATGGCTACACCTTC. It codes for CASSTLQRPYGYTF.

This clonotype was recorded a few times. CDR3 in amino acids: CASSLFGLAGGEADTQYF. CDR3 nucleotide sequence: TGTGCCAGCAGCTTATTTGGACTAGCGGGAGGGGAGGCAGATACGCAGTATTTT. The chain carries TRBV11-3 and TRBJ2-3; 15 nucleotides agree with TRBD2. The V and J ends lost 2 bases and 4 bases, in that order; junction bases with no gene match: 7. The CDR3 loop spans 18 amino acids. Looked up from germline, CDR1 is SGHNT and CDR2 is YENEEA.

This clonotype was detected only a few times. CDR3 sequence reads: CASSPQGSIYGYTF. Here the CDR3 DNA reads TGTGCCAGCAGCCCACAGGGTTCAATCTATGGCTACACCTTC. The chain recombines TRBV7-2 with TRBJ1-2; a possible D gene is TRBD1 (6 bases). The CDR3 has 14 residues. Germline CDR1 reads SGHTA; CDR2 reads FQGNSA. Trimming removed 5 bases from V and 4 bases from J, with 14 bases in between.

At least ten counts were recorded for this clonotype. The V gene is TRBV20-1, the J gene TRBJ2-5; the D is unclear. This CDR3 region has 12 residues. CDR1 is DFQATT and CDR2 is SNEGSKA in the germline V gene (reference sequence). Trimming pared 0 bases from V and 2 bases from J, leaving 4 bases between. The chain's CDR3 is CSARDWQETQYF. The CDR3 nucleotides are TGCAGTGCTAGAGACTGGCAAGAGACCCAGTACTTC.